This entry lists 29 T cell receptor beta chains sequenced from one sample in a study of CD8 T cells in Susac syndrome. Random hexamers served to reverse transcribe roughly 0.45 to 1 ug RNA. TCRdb reprocessed the immunoSEQ multiplex PCR reads via MiXCR and lists one record per CDR3 protein. The sample holds some 200,000 distinct CDR3 sequences; about 96% are singletons and the top ten take under 0.095%. Input material: CD4+ T cells from PBMCs. These receptors were obtained from a human donor with multiple sclerosis.

The chain links TRBV4-1 to TRBJ2-1; TRBD1 might be the D (7 bases). The germline gives CDR1 MGHRA, CDR2 YSYEKL. V shed 1 base and J shed 7 bases, with 14 bases lying between them. The CDR3 length is 15 residues. The CDR3 loop reads CASSQVGQGGNEQFF. For the CDR3, the DNA is TGCGCCAGCAGCCAAGTTGGCCAGGGGGGAAATGAGCAGTTCTTC.

The chain couples TRBV27 to TRBJ1-5; no reliable D call. There are 16 residues in the CDR3. V lost 3 bases, J lost 2 bases, and 14 bases lay in between. Germline-derived CDR1 and CDR2 are MNHEY and SMNVEV (reference sequence). The CDR3 loop reads CASSFGSPRGNQPQHF. The DNA of the CDR3 is TGTGCCAGCAGTTTTGGCTCCCCCAGAGGCAATCAGCCCCAGCATTTT.

The chain is built from TRBV20-1 and TRBJ2-7; TRBD1 agrees at 9 bases. Germline assignment: CDR1 DFQATT and CDR2 SNEGSKA (reference sequence). The CDR3 consists of 14 residues. The V segment lost 5 bases and the J segment 3 bases; nucleotides outside the gene matches: 8. The CDR3 DNA is TGCAGTGCTGTTGGGACAGGGAAAGGCTACGAGCAGTACTTC. It encodes CSAVGTGKGYEQYF.

The rearrangement uses TRBV20-1 and TRBJ1-5, with D hard to call. Germline-derived CDR1 and CDR2 are DFQATT and SNEGSKA (reference sequence). V was clipped by 0 bases and J by 6 bases, with 9 bases between them. This CDR3 comprises 13 residues. CDR3: CSAREGFVQPQHF. CDR3 sequence (DNA): TGCAGTGCTAGAGAGGGGTTCGTTCAGCCCCAGCATTTT.

The chain combines TRBV5-1 with TRBJ2-6; D remains unclear. This CDR3 is built from 15 residues. V lost 2 bases to trimming and J lost 1 base, with 7 bases between them. Germline CDR1 SGHRS, CDR2 YFSETQ. The CDR3 is CASSLGESGANVLTF. In DNA form, the CDR3 reads TGCGCCAGCAGCTTAGGAGAATCTGGGGCCAACGTCCTGACTTTC.

This clonotype has just one count. The V call is TRBV7-9, the J call TRBJ1-2; maybe TRBD1 (6 bases). CDR3 length equals 13 residues. Germline V gene sequence: CDR1 SEHNR, CDR2 FQNEAQ (reference sequence). The germline V and J ends were trimmed by 5 bases and 3 bases, with 10 bases remaining between them. CDR3 nucleotide sequence: TGTGCCAGCAGCAGGGGGACATACTATGGCTACACCTTC. Translation gives CASSRGTYYGYTF.

The rearrangement links TRBV9 to TRBJ1-5; D gene unclear. CDR1 is SGDLS, CDR2 YYNGEE, per germline. This CDR3 region has 13 residues. V was cut by 5 bases and J by 3 bases, with 9 bases left in between. The CDR3 protein is CASSKFVNQPQHF. CDR3 nucleotides: TGTGCCAGCAGTAAGTTCGTCAATCAGCCCCAGCATTTT.

This chain uses TRBV20-1 with TRBJ2-1; no clear D. The V and J ends lost 5 bases and 2 bases respectively, with 13 bases between them. The germline V gene encodes CDR1 DFQATT and CDR2 SNEGSKA (reference sequence). There are 14 residues in the CDR3. CDR3 sequence (DNA): TGCAGTGCTCATGTAGTTGCCGCCTACAATGAGCAGTTCTTC. Translated, it gives CSAHVVAAYNEQFF.

The CDR3 nucleotides read TGCGCCAGCAGCCCGTCCCCCGGGCCAGCGTTAAACATTCAGTACTTC. Protein: CASSPSPGPALNIQYF. This chain connects TRBV4-1 to TRBJ2-4, with D hard to call. The CDR3 consists of 16 residues. The V gene lost 4 bases and the J gene lost 6 bases, with 19 bases spanning the gap. From germline, CDR1 is MGHRA and CDR2 YSYEKL.

The rearrangement joins TRBV29-1 to TRBJ2-1; 9 nucleotides match TRBD2. CDR3 length: 12 residues. Germline CDR1 and CDR2: SQVTM and ANQGSEA. The V gene end was trimmed by 6 bases and the J gene end by 9 bases; junction bases not matched to a gene: 6. The CDR3 protein is CSVGGGASEQFF. CDR3 sequence (DNA): TGCAGCGTCGGCGGGGGGGCAAGTGAGCAGTTCTTC.

V gene TRBV20-1 combines with J gene TRBJ2-5; D call uncertain. Germline loops: CDR1 DFQATT, CDR2 SNEGSKA (reference sequence). Trimming took 5 bases from V and 4 from J, leaving 8 bases between them. The CDR3 has 11 amino acids. The CDR3 reads CSALRGETQYF. The DNA for the CDR3 is TGCAGTGCTTTACGAGGAGAGACCCAGTACTTC.

This clonotype is a singleton in its sample. The CDR3 loop reads CAWRGRRGATEAFF. In DNA, the CDR3 is TGTGCCTGGAGAGGCCGGAGGGGGGCGACTGAAGCTTTCTTT. The V and J genes are TRBV30 and TRBJ1-1, with a possible D match to TRBD1 (6 bases). This CDR3 has 14 residues. Trimming took 3 bases from V and 5 from J, leaving 16 bases between them. Germline loops: CDR1 GTSNPN, CDR2 SVGIG (reference sequence).

The CDR3, as DNA: TGCAGCGTTTGGGAAGATACGCAGTATTTT. It specifies CSVWEDTQYF. This sequence joins TRBV29-1 and TRBJ2-3; the D is unclear. The CDR3 runs to 10 residues. From germline, CDR1 is SQVTM and CDR2 ANQGSEA. Trimming removed 5 bases at V and 5 bases at J, with 5 bases between.

J is TRBJ2-1 and V is TRBV4-2; D may correspond to TRBD1 or TRBD2 (5 bases each). V was shortened by 0 bases and J by 2 bases, with 11 bases between the two germline ends. The CDR3 is made up of 16 amino acids. Germline-derived CDR1 and CDR2 are LGHNA and YNFKEQ. The chain's CDR3 is CASSQEGTQAYNEQFF. As DNA, the CDR3 is TGTGCCAGCAGCCAAGAAGGGACGCAAGCCTACAATGAGCAGTTCTTC.

The chain links TRBV24-1 to TRBJ1-5; D gene unclear. The CDR3 has 13 residues. V was cut by 1 base and J by 6 bases, with 6 bases left in between. The germline CDR1 and CDR2 sequences are KGHDR and SFDVKD. CDR3 sequence reads: CATSDFWGQPQHF. The CDR3 DNA follows: TGTGCCACCAGTGATTTTTGGGGTCAGCCCCAGCATTTT.

This chain joins TRBV9 and TRBJ2-7; D is uncertain. Germline V gives CDR1 SGDLS, CDR2 YYNGEE. Trimming cost V 3 bases and J 7 bases, with 17 bases left between them. The CDR3 sequence is 14 residues long. The DNA for the CDR3 is TGTGCCAGCAGCGAGGGTAGCCCAAACGGGGAGCAGTACTTC. Translated: CASSEGSPNGEQYF.

The chain joins TRBV20-1 to TRBJ1-2; tentative D call: TRBD1 (5 bases). Per the germline V gene, CDR1 is DFQATT and CDR2 is SNEGSKA (reference sequence). V was cut by 6 bases and J by 6 bases, with 14 bases left in between. The CDR3 is 12 amino acids. CDR3 residues: CSAGQRGDGYTF. The CDR3 DNA follows: TGCAGTGCCGGGCAACGGGGGGATGGCTACACCTTC.

This sequence joins TRBV23-1 and TRBJ1-2, with D unresolved. TRBV23-1 is labeled an ORF, and its function is uncertain. The CDR3 is 16 residues long. Trimming removed 3 bases from V and 0 bases from J, with 14 bases in between. DNA of the CDR3: TGCGCCAGCAGTCACCCCGGGAGCCCGACTAACTATGGCTACACCTTC. Translated, it gives CASSHPGSPTNYGYTF.

The rearrangement uses TRBV9 and TRBJ1-2, with unresolved D. With 3 bases removed from V and 4 bases from J, the gap between germline ends came to 7 bases. This CDR3 has 12 amino acids. Germline loops: CDR1 SGDLS, CDR2 YYNGEE. CDR3 sequence reads: CASSEMGYGYTF. CDR3 bases: TGTGCCAGCAGCGAAATGGGCTATGGCTACACCTTC. Looking up the rest from reference TRBV9 and TRBJ1-2 gives the full variable domain: DSGVTQTPKHLITATGQRVTLRCSPRSGDLSVYWYQQSLDQGLQFLIQYYNGEERAKGNILERFSAQQFPDLHSELNLSSLELGDSALYFCASSEMGYGYTFGSGTRLTVV.

The CDR3, as DNA: TGTGCCAGCAGTTTTGGATCCCGGGAGACCCAGTACTTC. The encoded protein is CASSFGSRETQYF. V is TRBV12-3 or TRBV12-4 and J is TRBJ2-5; D not certain. The V end was cut by 3 bases, the J end by 5 bases, with 10 bases between. CDR3 size: 13 residues.

The V call is TRBV2, the J call TRBJ1-2; D is undetermined. The germline V gene encodes CDR1 SNHLY and CDR2 FYNNEI. The CDR3 is 14 amino acids. V shed 6 bases and J shed 2 bases, with 13 bases lying between them. This chain's CDR3 is CASSTWRKNYGYTF. In DNA form, the CDR3 reads TGTGCCAGCAGCACTTGGCGGAAAAACTATGGCTACACCTTC.

In its sample, this clonotype was seen once. CDR3 in amino acids: CASSHRGSNYGYTF. Here the CDR3 DNA reads TGTGCCAGCAGCCACAGGGGCTCTAACTATGGCTACACCTTC. V is TRBV5-6 and J is TRBJ1-2, with 7 nucleotides matching TRBD1. Germline V CDR1 and CDR2: SGHDT, YYEEEE. The CDR3 sequence is 14 residues long. The ends lost 4 bases at V and 0 bases at J; junction bases unmatched: 3.

This chain uses TRBV5-4 with TRBJ2-7; perhaps TRBD1 as D (5 bases). Germline V CDR1 and CDR2: SGHNT, YYREEE (reference sequence). The germline V and J ends were trimmed by 1 base and 2 bases, with 13 bases remaining between them. This CDR3 contains 15 residues. The CDR3 region has the DNA TGTGCCAGCAGCTTGTATGGGGCCCCGACCTACGAGCAGTACTTC. Protein sequence: CASSLYGAPTYEQYF.

This chain links TRBV18 with TRBJ1-2, with D uncertain. Germline CDR1 KGHSH, CDR2 LQKENI. The CDR3 consists of 14 residues. V lost 4 bases, J lost 6 bases, and 15 bases lay in between. This CDR3 is CASSLGFLSDGYTF. The DNA for the CDR3 is TGTGCCAGCTCACTCGGATTTCTCTCCGATGGCTACACCTTC. Drawing the rest from reference TRBV18 and TRBJ1-2, the complete variable domain is NAGVMQNPRHLVRRRGQEARLRCSPMKGHSHVYWYRQLPEEGLKFMVYLQKENIIDESGMPKERFSAEFPKEGPSILRIQQVVRGDSAAYFCASSLGFLSDGYTFGSGTRLTVV.

The V gene is TRBV29-1, the J gene TRBJ2-7; D may be TRBD1 (6 bases). The CDR3 is 14 residues long. Germline CDR1 reads SQVTM; CDR2 reads ANQGSEA. Deletions cut 3 bases from V and 5 bases from J, with 17 bases between. Here the CDR3 reads CSVEVVGTLNEQYF. The CDR3 DNA is TGCAGCGTTGAGGTGGTAGGGACATTAAACGAGCAGTACTTC.

The chain couples TRBV29-1 to TRBJ2-1, with a weak D call TRBD2 (6 bases). The V and J ends lost 3 bases and 0 bases respectively, with 6 bases between them. Germline-derived CDR1 and CDR2 are SQVTM and ANQGSEA. There are 13 residues in the CDR3. This CDR3 reads CSVDGSSYNEQFF. As DNA, the CDR3 is TGCAGCGTTGACGGGAGCTCCTACAATGAGCAGTTCTTC.

This chain uses TRBV6-1 with TRBJ1-5, with 11 bases identical to TRBD1. CDR3 size: 16 residues. Germline V gives CDR1 MNHNS, CDR2 SASEGT. V shed 5 bases and J 2 bases; nucleotides not matched to a gene: 5. As DNA, the CDR3 is TGTGCCAGCAGTCAGGGGACAGGGGGTGGCAATCAGCCCCAGCATTTT. Translated: CASSQGTGGGNQPQHF.

Only one count was recorded for this clonotype. The chain couples TRBV10-3 to TRBJ1-2; D not certain. This CDR3 region has 13 residues. From germline, CDR1 is ENHRY and CDR2 SYGVKD. Trimming cost V 6 bases and J 8 bases, with 16 bases left between them. CDR3 residues: CAISGGSSMGYTF. The DNA for the CDR3 is TGTGCCATCAGCGGAGGCAGCAGCATGGGCTACACCTTC.

The chain recombines TRBV19 with TRBJ1-2; 7 bases fit TRBD1. V lost 6 bases and J lost 2; bases outside the gene matches: 3. The CDR3 has 13 residues. CDR1 is LNHDA and CDR2 is SQIVND in the germline V gene (reference sequence). CDR3 region: CASREQGNYGYTF. As DNA, the CDR3 is TGTGCCAGTAGAGAACAGGGGAACTATGGCTACACCTTC.